This T cell receptor beta chain stems from a study of T cell repertoires in cytomegalovirus infection (dated by TCRdb to between 2018 and 2020). Notes on the research overall: Alongside well-studied HLA-B-restricted epitopes, the peptide stimulations were aimed at recently identified HLA-C-restricted CMV epitopes, whose presentation resists viral immunomodulation. The HLA type of each donor mattered for the analysis, because public TCR beta signatures pointed to carriage of CMV infection along with the matching HLA type.

Trimming takes 6 bases off V and 6 bases off J; junction bases not matched to a gene: 7. The CDR3 covers 14 residues, taking in both the cysteine and the phenylalanine. Only CDR3 DNA is held: 42 bases, read in frame from base 1. The germline V gene sets CDR1 to MNHEY and CDR2 to SVGEGT. TCRdb shows the sequencer as Illumina HiSeq 1500. The public reads were reanalyzed by TCRdb: fastp trimming at Q25, MiXCR alignment, in-frame beta chains only. Each CDR3 protein gets just one entry, which takes the most common genes and DNA from the rows behind it. The table for this sample lists around 430,000 distinct CDR3 sequences; approximately 40% of them were counted only once. Around 45% of the sample comes from the top ten. Overall results and qualifications from the work: Carriers of CMV infection plus the relevant HLA type were discriminated by the cumulative frequency of public TCR beta family members in the study cohort and in an independent roughly 320-donor cohort. In the ex vivo response, HLA-C-restricted CMV-specific TCR beta clonotypes were dominant, and in two of eight donors the single most frequent clonotype came from this HLA-C-restricted group.

There are a few counts of this clonotype. Its antigen specificity is not known. No qualities accompany the bases; no much larger clone lies one base away. The treatment or condition tag for this specimen amounts to: in vitro stimulation with specific CMV peptide epitopes to enrich CMV-specific T cells. The sequenced sample was cultured PBMCs, obtained from culture after CMV antigen stimulation. This sequence originates from a human donor in good health (CMV status not recorded). Some clones in this sample may be carry-over from other donors' samples. The chain links TRBV6-2 or TRBV6-3 with TRBJ2-2, and TRBD1 aligns with 7 junction nucleotides. The nucleotides are TGTGCCAGCAGGGACAGGTCTGTCGCCGGGGAGCTGTTTTTT. Its protein reads: CASRDRSVAGELFF.